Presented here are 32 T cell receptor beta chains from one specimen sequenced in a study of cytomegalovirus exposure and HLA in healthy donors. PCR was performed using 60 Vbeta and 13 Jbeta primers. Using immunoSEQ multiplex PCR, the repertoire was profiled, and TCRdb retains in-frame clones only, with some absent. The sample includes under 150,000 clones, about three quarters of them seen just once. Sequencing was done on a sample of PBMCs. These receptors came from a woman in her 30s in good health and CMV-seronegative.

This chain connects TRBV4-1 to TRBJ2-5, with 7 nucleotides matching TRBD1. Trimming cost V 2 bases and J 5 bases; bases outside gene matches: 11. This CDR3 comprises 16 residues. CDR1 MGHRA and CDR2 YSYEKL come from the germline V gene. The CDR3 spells CASSQSTQGFGETQYF. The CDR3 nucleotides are TGCGCCAGCAGCCAATCAACACAGGGGTTCGGTGAGACCCAGTACTTC.

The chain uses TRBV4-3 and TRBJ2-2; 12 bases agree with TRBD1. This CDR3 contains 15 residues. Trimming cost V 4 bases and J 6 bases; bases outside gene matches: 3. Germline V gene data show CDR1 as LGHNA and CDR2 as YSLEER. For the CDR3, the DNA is TGCGCCAGCAGCCTCCGGGACAGGGGGCCCGGGGAGCTGTTTTTT. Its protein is CASSLRDRGPGELFF.

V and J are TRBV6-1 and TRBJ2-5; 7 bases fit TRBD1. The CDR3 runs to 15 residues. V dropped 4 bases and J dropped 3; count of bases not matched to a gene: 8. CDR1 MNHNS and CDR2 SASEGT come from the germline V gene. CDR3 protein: CASSGHTTGKETQYF. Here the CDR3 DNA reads TGTGCCAGCAGTGGACACACGACAGGGAAAGAGACCCAGTACTTC.

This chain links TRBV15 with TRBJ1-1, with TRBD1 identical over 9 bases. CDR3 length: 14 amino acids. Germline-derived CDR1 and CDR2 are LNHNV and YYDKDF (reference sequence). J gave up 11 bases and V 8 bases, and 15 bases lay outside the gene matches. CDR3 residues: CATARDRVGDLAFF. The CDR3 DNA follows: TGTGCCACCGCCCGGGACAGGGTAGGGGATCTGGCTTTCTTT. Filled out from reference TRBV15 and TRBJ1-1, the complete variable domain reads DAMVIQNPRYQVTQFGKPVTLSCSQTLNHNVMYWYQQKSSQAPKLLFHYYDKDFNNEADTPDNFQSRRPNTSFCFLDIRSPGLGDTAMYLCATARDRVGDLAFFGQGTRLTVV.

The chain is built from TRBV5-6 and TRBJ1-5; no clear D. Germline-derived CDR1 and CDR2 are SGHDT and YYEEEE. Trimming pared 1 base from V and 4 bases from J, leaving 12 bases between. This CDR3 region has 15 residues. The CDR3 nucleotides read TGTGCCAGCAGCTTGTATAGGCTGACTAATCAGCCCCAGCATTTT. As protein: CASSLYRLTNQPQHF.

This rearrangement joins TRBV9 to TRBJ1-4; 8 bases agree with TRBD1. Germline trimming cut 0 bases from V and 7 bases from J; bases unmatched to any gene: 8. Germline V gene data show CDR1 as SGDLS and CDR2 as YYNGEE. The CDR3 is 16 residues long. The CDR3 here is CASSVGQGAGGEKLFF. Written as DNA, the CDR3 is TGTGCCAGCAGCGTAGGGCAGGGGGCAGGAGGTGAAAAACTGTTTTTT.

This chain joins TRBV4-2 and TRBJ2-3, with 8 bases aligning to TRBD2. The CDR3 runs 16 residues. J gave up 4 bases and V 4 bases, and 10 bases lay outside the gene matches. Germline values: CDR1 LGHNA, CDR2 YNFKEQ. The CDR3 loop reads CASSPGVAGMSDTQYF. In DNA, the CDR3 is TGTGCCAGCAGCCCCGGGGTAGCGGGGATGTCAGATACGCAGTATTTT.

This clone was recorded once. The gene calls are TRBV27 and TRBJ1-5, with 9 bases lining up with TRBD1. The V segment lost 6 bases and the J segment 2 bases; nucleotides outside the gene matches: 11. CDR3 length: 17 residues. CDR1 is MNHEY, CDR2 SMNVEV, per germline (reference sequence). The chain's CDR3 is CASSRTGGLSGNQPQHF. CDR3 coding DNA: TGTGCCAGCAGCCGAACAGGGGGCCTTAGTGGCAATCAGCCCCAGCATTTT.

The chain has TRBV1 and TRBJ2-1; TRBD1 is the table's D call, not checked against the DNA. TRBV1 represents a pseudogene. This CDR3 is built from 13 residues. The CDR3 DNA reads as TGCACCAGCAGCCAAGACAGGGGGGATGAGCAGTTCTTC. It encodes CTSSQDRGDEQFF.

The DNA of the CDR3 is TGTGCCAGCAGCGTAGACAGGGCTTCTAACTATGGCTACACCTTC. Encoded protein: CASSVDRASNYGYTF. The chain combines TRBV9 with TRBJ1-2, with a possible D match to TRBD1 (6 bases). The CDR3 consists of 15 residues. Germline V gene data show CDR1 as SGDLS and CDR2 as YYNGEE. V lost 0 bases to trimming and J lost 0 bases, with 9 bases between them.

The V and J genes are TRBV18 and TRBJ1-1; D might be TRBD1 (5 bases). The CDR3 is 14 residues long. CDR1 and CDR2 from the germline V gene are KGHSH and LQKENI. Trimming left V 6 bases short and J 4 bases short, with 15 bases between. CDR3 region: CASSQAEGLTEAFF. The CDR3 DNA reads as TGTGCCAGCTCGCAGGCGGAGGGGCTCACTGAAGCTTTCTTT.

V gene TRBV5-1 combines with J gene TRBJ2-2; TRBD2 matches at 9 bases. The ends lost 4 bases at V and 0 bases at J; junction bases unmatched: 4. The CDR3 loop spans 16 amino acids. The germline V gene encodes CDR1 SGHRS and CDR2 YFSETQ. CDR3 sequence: CASSPLAGSNTGELFF. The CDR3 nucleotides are TGCGCCAGCAGCCCCCTAGCGGGGTCGAACACCGGGGAGCTGTTTTTT.

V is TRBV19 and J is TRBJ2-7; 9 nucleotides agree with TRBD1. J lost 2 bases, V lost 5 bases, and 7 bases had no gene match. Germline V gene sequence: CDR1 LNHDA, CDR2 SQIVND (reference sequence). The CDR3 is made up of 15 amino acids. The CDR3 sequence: CASSSTGGPPYEQYF. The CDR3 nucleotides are TGTGCCAGTAGTTCCACAGGGGGCCCTCCCTACGAGCAGTACTTC.

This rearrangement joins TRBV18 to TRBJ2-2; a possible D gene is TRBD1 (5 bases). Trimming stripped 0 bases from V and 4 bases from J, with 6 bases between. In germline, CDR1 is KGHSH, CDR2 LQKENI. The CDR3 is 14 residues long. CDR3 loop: CASSPPGRTGELFF. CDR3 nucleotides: TGTGCCAGCTCACCACCGGGGCGCACCGGGGAGCTGTTTTTT.

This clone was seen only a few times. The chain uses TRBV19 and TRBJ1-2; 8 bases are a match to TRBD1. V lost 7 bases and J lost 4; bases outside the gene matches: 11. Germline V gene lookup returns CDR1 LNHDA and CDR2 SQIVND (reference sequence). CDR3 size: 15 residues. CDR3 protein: CASTRTGWIGYGYTF. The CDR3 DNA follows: TGTGCCAGTACCCGGACAGGGTGGATAGGCTATGGCTACACCTTC.

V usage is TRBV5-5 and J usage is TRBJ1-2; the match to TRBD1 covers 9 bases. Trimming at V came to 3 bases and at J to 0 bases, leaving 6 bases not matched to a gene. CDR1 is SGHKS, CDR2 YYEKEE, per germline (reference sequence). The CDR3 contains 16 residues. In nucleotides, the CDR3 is TGTGCCAGCAGCTCCAAAAGGACAGGGGCTAACTATGGCTACACCTTC. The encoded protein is CASSSKRTGANYGYTF.

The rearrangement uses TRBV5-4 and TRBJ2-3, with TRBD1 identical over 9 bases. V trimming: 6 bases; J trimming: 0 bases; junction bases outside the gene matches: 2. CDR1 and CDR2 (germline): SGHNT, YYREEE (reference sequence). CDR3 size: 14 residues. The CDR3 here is CASTGTGSTDTQYF. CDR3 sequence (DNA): TGTGCCAGCACCGGGACAGGGAGCACAGATACGCAGTATTTT.

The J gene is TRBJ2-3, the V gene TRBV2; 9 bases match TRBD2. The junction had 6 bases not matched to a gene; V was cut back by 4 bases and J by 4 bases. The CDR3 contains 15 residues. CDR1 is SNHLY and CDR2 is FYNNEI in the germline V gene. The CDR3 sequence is CASSGSGGRPDTQYF. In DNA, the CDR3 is TGTGCCAGCAGTGGCAGCGGGGGGAGGCCAGATACGCAGTATTTT.

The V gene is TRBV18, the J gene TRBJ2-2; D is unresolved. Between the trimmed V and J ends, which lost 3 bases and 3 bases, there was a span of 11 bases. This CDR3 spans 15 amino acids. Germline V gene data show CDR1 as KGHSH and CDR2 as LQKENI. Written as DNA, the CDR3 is TGTGCCAGCTCACCCACGTCGACTCACACCGGGGAGCTGTTTTTT. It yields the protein CASSPTSTHTGELFF.

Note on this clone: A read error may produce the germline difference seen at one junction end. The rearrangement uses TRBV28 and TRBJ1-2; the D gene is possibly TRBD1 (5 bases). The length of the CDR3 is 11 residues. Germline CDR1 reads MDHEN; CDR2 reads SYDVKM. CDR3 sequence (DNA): TGTGCCAGCAGTTTCCGACAGAGCGCCGTTTTC. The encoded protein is CASSFRQSAVF.

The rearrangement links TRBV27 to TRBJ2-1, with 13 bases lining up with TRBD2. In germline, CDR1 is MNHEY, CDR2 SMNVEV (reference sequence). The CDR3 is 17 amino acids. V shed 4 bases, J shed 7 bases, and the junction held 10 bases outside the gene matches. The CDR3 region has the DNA TGTGCCAGCAGTTCCTTCCGGGGGACTAGCGGGGTTAATGAGCAGTTCTTC. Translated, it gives CASSSFRGTSGVNEQFF.

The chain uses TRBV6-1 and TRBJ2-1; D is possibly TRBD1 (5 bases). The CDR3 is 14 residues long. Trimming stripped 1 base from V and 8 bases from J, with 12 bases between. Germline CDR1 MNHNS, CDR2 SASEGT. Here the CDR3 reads CASSEGGAGHEQFF. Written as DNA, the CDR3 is TGTGCCAGCAGTGAAGGAGGTGCAGGGCATGAGCAGTTCTTC.

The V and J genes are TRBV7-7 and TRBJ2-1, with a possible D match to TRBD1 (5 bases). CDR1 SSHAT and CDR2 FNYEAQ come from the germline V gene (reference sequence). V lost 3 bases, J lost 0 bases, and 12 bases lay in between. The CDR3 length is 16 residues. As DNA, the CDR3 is TGTGCCAGCAGCTTGGCTCGGACAAGCTCCTACAATGAGCAGTTCTTC. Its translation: CASSLARTSSYNEQFF.

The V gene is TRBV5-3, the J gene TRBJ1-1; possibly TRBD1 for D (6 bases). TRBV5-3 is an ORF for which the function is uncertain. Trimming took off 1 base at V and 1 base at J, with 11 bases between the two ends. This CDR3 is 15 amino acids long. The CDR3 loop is CARSLKAGENTEAFF. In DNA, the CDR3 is TGTGCCAGAAGCTTGAAGGCAGGGGAGAACACTGAAGCTTTCTTT.

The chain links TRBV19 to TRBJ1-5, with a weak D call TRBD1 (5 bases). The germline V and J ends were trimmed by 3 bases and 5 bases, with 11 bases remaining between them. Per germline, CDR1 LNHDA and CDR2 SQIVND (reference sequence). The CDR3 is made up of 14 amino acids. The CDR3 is CASSIRTNYQPQHF. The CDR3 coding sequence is TGTGCCAGTAGTATTCGGACAAACTATCAGCCCCAGCATTTT.

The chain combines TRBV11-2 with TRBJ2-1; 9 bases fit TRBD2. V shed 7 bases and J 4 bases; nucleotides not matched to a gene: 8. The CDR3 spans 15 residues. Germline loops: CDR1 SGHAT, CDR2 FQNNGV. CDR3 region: CASTQAGGVYNEQFF. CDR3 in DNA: TGTGCCAGCACCCAGGCGGGGGGGGTTTACAATGAGCAGTTCTTC.

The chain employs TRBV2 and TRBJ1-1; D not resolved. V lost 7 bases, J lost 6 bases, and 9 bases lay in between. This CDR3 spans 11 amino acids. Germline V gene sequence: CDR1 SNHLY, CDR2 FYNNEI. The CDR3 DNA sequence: TGTGCCAGCACAATAGCCGCTGAAGCTTTCTTT. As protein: CASTIAAEAFF. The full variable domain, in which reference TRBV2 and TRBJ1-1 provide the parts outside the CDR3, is EPEVTQTPSHQVTQMGQEVILRCVPISNHLYFYWYRQILGQKVEFLVSFYNNEISEKSEIFDDQFSVERPDGSNFTLKIRSTKLEDSAMYFCASTIAAEAFFGQGTRLTVV.

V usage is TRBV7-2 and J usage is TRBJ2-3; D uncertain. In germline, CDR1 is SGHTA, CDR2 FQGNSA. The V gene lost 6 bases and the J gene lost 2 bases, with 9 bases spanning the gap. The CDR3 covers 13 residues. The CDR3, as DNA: TGTGCCAGCAGAGACGACTTCACAGATACGCAGTATTTT. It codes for CASRDDFTDTQYF.

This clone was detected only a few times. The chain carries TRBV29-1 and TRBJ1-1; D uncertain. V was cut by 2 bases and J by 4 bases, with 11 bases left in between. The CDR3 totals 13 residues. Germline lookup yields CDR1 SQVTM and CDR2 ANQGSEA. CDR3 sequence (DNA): TGCAGCGTTGAACCCTCCCCCCCCACTGAAGCTTTCTTT. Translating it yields CSVEPSPPTEAFF.

The DNA for the CDR3 is TGTGCCAGCAGTCGTGGACAGGGGTCTGTATATAGCAATCAGCCCCAGCATTTT. Translation: CASSRGQGSVYSNQPQHF. The V and J genes are TRBV5-8 and TRBJ1-5; 9 nucleotides line up with TRBD1. Germline values: CDR1 SGHTS, CDR2 YDEGEE. The CDR3 extends over 18 amino acids. J was trimmed by 0 bases and V by 5 bases; bases with no gene match: 12. Using reference TRBV5-8 and TRBJ1-5 for the parts outside the CDR3, the full variable domain is EAGVTQSPTHLIKTRGQQATLRCSPISGHTSVYWYQQALGLGLQFLLWYDEGEERNRGNFPPRFSGRQFPNYSSELNVNALELEDSALYLCASSRGQGSVYSNQPQHFGDGTRLSIL.

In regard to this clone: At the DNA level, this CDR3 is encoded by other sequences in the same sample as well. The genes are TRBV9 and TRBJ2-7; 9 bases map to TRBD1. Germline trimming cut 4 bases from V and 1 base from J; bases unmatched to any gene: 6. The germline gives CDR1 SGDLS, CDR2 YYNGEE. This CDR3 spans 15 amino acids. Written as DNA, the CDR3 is TGTGCCAGCAGCTTGGGACAGGGTAGGTCCTACGAGCAGTACTTC. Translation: CASSLGQGRSYEQYF.

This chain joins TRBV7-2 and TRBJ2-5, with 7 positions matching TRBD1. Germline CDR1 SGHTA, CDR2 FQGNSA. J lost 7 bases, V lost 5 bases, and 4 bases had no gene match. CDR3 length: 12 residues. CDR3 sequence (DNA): TGTGCCAGCAGCCCCCCAGGGGGGACCCAGTACTTC. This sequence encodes CASSPPGGTQYF.